This T cell receptor beta chain was identified during a study of shared clonotypes between healthy human individuals. TCRdb's table, derived via immunoSEQ multiplex PCR, lists solely in-frame clones and lacks some. This sample has about 480,000 clones, with approximately 79% found just once. V lost 2 bases and J lost 2, with 10 bases in between. CDR3 length: 14 amino acids. Per the germline V gene, CDR1 is SGHRS and CDR2 is YFSETQ. This TCR came from a woman aged 40 to 49 in good health. Some clones in this sample may be carry-over from other donors' samples. Sequencing was carried out using PBMCs. The chain links TRBV5-1 to TRBJ2-5; D is perhaps TRBD1 (6 bases). Here the CDR3 DNA reads TGCGCCAGCAGCTTTGGGGGCATACAAGAGACCCAGTACTTC. Translation: CASSFGGIQETQYF.